This TCR beta chain was documented in a study of T cells after yellow fever vaccination. The overall study: Researchers used SMART-Seq v4 Ultra Low Input to prepare fractions that had low cell numbers. Study-level findings and limits: Repertoires sorted by FACS could include abundant clonotypes that are contaminants from the bulk population. Shared CD4/CD8 clonotypes were a small share, likely from convergent recombination. Most primary-vaccination clones recurred post-booster (approximately 96% CD4, over 70% CD8).

TCRdb reanalysed the 5' RACE reads using MiXCR and keeps one entry per CDR3 protein. The data contain 95,000 to 100,000 distinct CDR3 sequences, roughly 6% of them seen just once; the ten biggest clones take up about two fifths. On this clonotype: Its antigen is not identified.

Here the sequenced sample was CD8+ T cells sorted from PBMCs, taken 10 days after the yellow fever booster vaccination. The sequence was obtained from a young man who received the YFV17D yellow fever vaccine.

The CDR3 here is CASSLDRTLNTGELFF. In DNA form, the CDR3 reads TGTGCCAGCAGCCTAGACAGGACCCTGAACACCGGGGAGCTGTTTTTT. The chain joins TRBV7-6 to TRBJ2-2, with D perhaps matching TRBD1 (6 bases). Trimming removed 5 bases at V and 1 base at J, with 14 bases between. Germline values: CDR1 SGHVS, CDR2 FNYEAQ. This CDR3 comprises 16 residues.